Below, 17 T cell receptor beta chains from the same sample are listed, as sequenced in a study of blood T cells in healthy people across ages (dated by TCRdb to the mid-2010s). The library was made by 5' RACE. The sequencer was an Illumina HiSeq 2500. A second PCR of about 6 to 11 cycles was performed with a sample-barcoded 5' primer and a J-beta primer mix. TCRdb reanalyzed the raw reads on its own, using fastp at Q25 for trimming and MiXCR for clone calling, and kept in-frame beta chains. Identical CDR3 proteins give one entry, which carries the most common genes and DNA. The sample table shows hundreds of thousands of distinct CDR3 sequences, and roughly 25% are seen once. The ten largest clones add up to 9.4% of the sample. These data were also filed under a second study, of T cells of mothers and their children.

The source material was blood. Every receptor here comes from a boy younger than 18 in good health.

The chain joins TRBV4-3 to TRBJ2-7, with no clear D. This CDR3 is built from 14 residues. The V end was cut by 0 bases, the J end by 1 base, with 7 bases between. Germline CDR1 reads LGHNA; CDR2 reads YSLEER. The CDR3, as DNA: TGCGCCAGCAGCCAAGATTTGTATTCCTACGAGCAGTACTTC. Translation gives CASSQDLYSYEQYF.

This chain connects TRBV7-2 to TRBJ2-1; D is undetermined. CDR3 length: 13 amino acids. Per germline, CDR1 SGHTA and CDR2 FQGNSA. V lost 3 bases, J lost 4 bases, and 7 bases lay in between. The DNA of the CDR3 is TGTGCCAGCAGCTTTAAGGAATACAATGAGCAGTTCTTC. The encoded protein is CASSFKEYNEQFF.

V gene TRBV29-1 combines with J gene TRBJ2-5; 7 bases are shared with TRBD2. The CDR3 runs 12 residues. Germline CDR1 reads SQVTM; CDR2 reads ANQGSEA. The V segment lost 4 bases and the J segment 1 base; nucleotides outside the gene matches: 0. This CDR3 reads CSVGLAQETQYF. The CDR3 DNA is TGCAGCGTTGGACTAGCCCAAGAGACCCAGTACTTC.

V and J are TRBV7-2 and TRBJ1-1, with D possibly TRBD1 on 6 matching bases. From germline, CDR1 is SGHTA and CDR2 FQGNSA. CDR3 length equals 16 residues. Trimming took 5 bases from V and 1 from J, leaving 17 bases between them. The CDR3 is CASSLPVGGPNTEAFF. The CDR3 nucleotides read TGTGCCAGCAGCCTCCCGGTTGGGGGGCCGAACACTGAAGCTTTCTTT.

The chain recombines TRBV2 with TRBJ2-2, with TRBD1 as a possible D gene (5 bases). Trimming removed 5 bases from V and 7 bases from J, with 17 bases in between. Germline CDR1 and CDR2: SNHLY and FYNNEI. The CDR3 length is 15 residues. CDR3 DNA: TGTGCCAGCAGTCCCCAGGACACGATTTACGGGGAGCTGTTTTTT. Translating it yields CASSPQDTIYGELFF.

This clonotype occurred a few times. The gene calls are TRBV10-3 and TRBJ1-1; unclear D gene. This CDR3 has 12 residues. With 2 bases removed from V and 3 bases from J, the gap between germline ends came to 4 bases. The germline V gene encodes CDR1 ENHRY and CDR2 SYGVKD. The DNA of the CDR3 is TGTGCCATCAGTGAGATAGACACTGAAGCTTTCTTT. This codes for CAISEIDTEAFF.

The chain combines TRBV3-1 with TRBJ2-1, with 11 bases aligning to TRBD2. The CDR3 contains 18 residues. Germline V lookup: CDR1 LGHDT, CDR2 YNNKEL (reference sequence). V was clipped by 4 bases and J by 8 bases; unmatched bases: 16. The CDR3 sequence is CASSPPIAASGRFDEQFF. The CDR3 coding sequence is TGTGCCAGCAGCCCTCCTATAGCGGCTAGCGGGAGGTTCGATGAGCAGTTCTTC.

Comments on this clonotype: This CDR3 fails to terminate in the conserved phenylalanine or tryptophan, so it likely reflects a read error. The J gene is TRBJ2-2, the V gene TRBV15; the D is unclear. Germline V lookup: CDR1 LNHNV, CDR2 YYDKDF (reference sequence). The V end lost 2 bases, the J end lost 4 bases, and 2 bases lay between the germline ends. This CDR3 has 12 residues. The CDR3 here is CATSRFTGELFI. Here the CDR3 DNA reads TGTGCCACCAGCAGATTCACCGGGGAGCTGTTTATT.

The chain joins TRBV18 to TRBJ1-1; D is unclear. This CDR3 has 12 residues. Germline CDR1 and CDR2: KGHSH and LQKENI. Trimming pared 2 bases from V and 7 bases from J, leaving 8 bases between. The CDR3 region has the DNA TGTGCCAGCTCACCAGGCGAAGGTGAAGCTTTCTTT. Its protein is CASSPGEGEAFF.

The CDR3 sequence is CASRRDNQPQHF. CDR3 nucleotide sequence: TGTGCCAGCAGGCGGGACAATCAGCCCCAGCATTTT. The rearrangement joins TRBV28 to TRBJ1-5; no reliable D call. This CDR3 comprises 12 residues. The V gene's germline CDR1 is MDHEN and CDR2 SYDVKM. Trimming took off 6 bases at V and 3 bases at J, with 6 bases between the two ends.

The chain carries TRBV7-2 and TRBJ2-1, with 10 bases matching TRBD1. This CDR3 comprises 14 residues. The germline V gene has CDR1 SGHTA and CDR2 FQGNSA. Unmatched junction bases numbered 4, after V lost 3 bases and J lost 8 bases. The CDR3 coding sequence is TGTGCCAGCAGCTTCGGACAGGGGGTAGATGAGCAGTTCTTC. Its translation: CASSFGQGVDEQFF.

The CDR3 region has the DNA TGCAGCGTTGACCCGACAGAGATGAACACTGAAGCTTTCTTT. This codes for CSVDPTEMNTEAFF. V is TRBV29-1 and J is TRBJ1-1, with a weak D call TRBD1 (5 bases). With 3 bases removed from V and 0 bases from J, the gap between germline ends came to 11 bases. The CDR3 is 14 amino acids. Germline CDR1 reads SQVTM; CDR2 reads ANQGSEA. Full variable domain (missing parts from reference TRBV29-1 and TRBJ1-1): SAVISQKPSRDICQRGTSLTIQCQVDSQVTMMFWYRQQPGQSLTLIATANQGSEATYESGFVIDKFPISRPNLTFSTLTVSNMSPEDSSIYLCSVDPTEMNTEAFFGQGTRLTVV.

The rearrangement joins TRBV24-1 to TRBJ1-2; D might be TRBD1 (5 bases). V lost 2 bases to trimming and J lost 2 bases, with 5 bases between them. This CDR3 contains 13 residues. Germline V gene lookup returns CDR1 KGHDR and CDR2 SFDVKD. The CDR3 DNA sequence: TGTGCCACCAGTGATTGGGGGAACTATGGCTACACCTTC. It codes for CATSDWGNYGYTF.

The chain recombines TRBV7-2 with TRBJ2-3, with 10 nucleotides matching TRBD1. The V gene's germline CDR1 is SGHTA and CDR2 FQGNSA. CDR3 length: 16 residues. V shed 5 bases and J 5 bases; nucleotides not matched to a gene: 10. CDR3 sequence (DNA): TGTGCCAGCAGCCCCTTGGGGACAGGGGCCGGAGATACGCAGTATTTT. This encodes CASSPLGTGAGDTQYF.

The J gene is TRBJ2-3, the V gene TRBV29-1; possible D gene TRBD2, 6 bases. Trimming left V 7 bases short and J 0 bases short, with 14 bases between. The CDR3 extends over 14 amino acids. The germline gives CDR1 SQVTM, CDR2 ANQGSEA. The CDR3 region has the DNA TGCAGCGCAGACCGGGACTCGAGCACAGATACGCAGTATTTT. Encoded protein: CSADRDSSTDTQYF.

This clonotype came up a few times. The chain has TRBV29-1 and TRBJ2-1, with a weak D call TRBD2 (6 bases). Trimming cost V 7 bases and J 4 bases, with 14 bases left between them. Germline loops: CDR1 SQVTM, CDR2 ANQGSEA. The CDR3 loop spans 13 amino acids. CDR3 protein: CSGGLLNYNEQFF. CDR3 coding DNA: TGCAGCGGGGGACTCCTTAATTACAATGAGCAGTTCTTC.

This rearrangement joins TRBV12-3 or TRBV12-4 to TRBJ2-2, with a weak D call TRBD1 (6 bases). The CDR3 has 15 amino acids. The germline V and J ends were trimmed by 5 bases and 3 bases, with 13 bases remaining between them. In nucleotides, the CDR3 is TGTGCCAGCAGTCGGTCCCGACAGGACACCGGGGAGCTGTTTTTT. It encodes CASSRSRQDTGELFF.